The clone carrying this T cell receptor beta chain has a single count. Its antigen remains unidentified. From germline, CDR1 is LNHDA and CDR2 SQIVND (reference sequence). V was pared by 7 bases and J by 0 bases, with 10 bases between. There are 14 residues in the CDR3. This specimen belongs to a study of cytomegalovirus exposure and HLA in healthy donors. It was with 60 Vbeta and 13 Jbeta primers that the PCR ran. Measured with immunoSEQ multiplex PCR; TCRdb has only the in-frame clones, and not every one. Counted here are 110,000 or so clones, approximately 80% occurring once; the ten biggest clones make up around 2.5%. Points from the study as a whole: A cluster of highly shared sequence variants was likely a sequencing artifact. An analysis was carried out later, and it reportedly showed fewer N-insertions in an Asian-associated ancestry cluster than the approximately 700-donor mean. Most sequenced TCRs were rare (though some public TCRs occurred in many donors).

The TCR comes from a woman between 18 and 29 years old in good health and CMV-seronegative. The chain recombines TRBV19 with TRBJ1-3; D is uncertain. Sequencing was performed on PBMCs. Here the CDR3 DNA reads TGTGCCAGTACCGAGGGCGACTCTGGAAACACCATATATTTT. Its translation is CASTEGDSGNTIYF.